The 27 T cell receptor beta chains listed next were all sequenced from one sample in a study of beta chain features in type 1 diabetes. Isolated RNA was reverse transcribed in full, so expressed TCRB transcripts were sequenced. Method: immunoSEQ multiplex PCR; TCRdb's copy keeps in-frame clones and lacks some. The sample holds about 350,000 clones; around 19% are singletons and the top ten take under 0.055%. The source material was naive CD4+ T cells from blood. The origin of the receptors is a woman between 18 and 29 years old in good health.

This sequence joins TRBV30 and TRBJ1-1; a weak D match, TRBD1 (5 bases). Germline-derived CDR1 and CDR2 are GTSNPN and SVGIG (reference sequence). This CDR3 is 12 amino acids long. Trimming pared 0 bases from V and 7 bases from J, leaving 9 bases between. CDR3 nucleotides: TGTGCCTGGAGTGTACCACAGGATGAAGCTTTCTTT. Translated: CAWSVPQDEAFF.

This chain links TRBV7-2 with TRBJ2-5, with a possible D match to TRBD1 (5 bases). CDR1 and CDR2 (germline): SGHTA, FQGNSA. There are 14 residues in the CDR3. V gave up 5 bases and J gave up 5 bases, with 15 bases separating them. The CDR3 is CASSTRVGRETQYF. As DNA, the CDR3 is TGTGCCAGCAGCACGCGCGTGGGGCGTGAGACCCAGTACTTC.

This clone turned up a few times. The chain couples TRBV6-5 to TRBJ2-7; 7 bases match TRBD1. Germline CDR1 is MNHEY and CDR2 is SVGAGI. CDR3 length: 12 residues. V lost 6 bases to trimming and J lost 3 bases; unmatched junction nucleotides: 2. CDR3 sequence (DNA): TGTGCCAGCAGCCGACAGGGCTACGAGCAGTACTTC. Translating it yields CASSRQGYEQYF.

In DNA, the CDR3 is TGTGCCAGCAGTTACGGGGAGCGGGGGTTGTCCGGGGAGCTGTTTTTT. It is translated as CASSYGERGLSGELFF. The rearrangement links TRBV6-6 to TRBJ2-2, with TRBD2 matching over 8 bases. From germline, CDR1 is MNHNY and CDR2 SVGAGI (reference sequence). There are 16 residues in the CDR3. Losses at the gene ends were 2 bases for V and 6 bases for J; bases not matched to a gene: 8.

The chain links TRBV10-3 to TRBJ1-2; weak D call: TRBD1 (5 bases). The germline V gene encodes CDR1 ENHRY and CDR2 SYGVKD. This CDR3 spans 16 amino acids. With 5 bases removed from V and 1 base from J, the gap between germline ends came to 17 bases. This chain's CDR3 is CAISPTGGTVNYGYTF. CDR3 in DNA: TGTGCCATCAGTCCAACGGGAGGGACGGTTAACTATGGCTACACCTTC.

This clone was found a few times. The chain employs TRBV6-5 and TRBJ2-5; D ambiguous. The germline gives CDR1 MNHEY, CDR2 SVGAGI. The CDR3 is made up of 15 amino acids. V was pared by 0 bases and J by 2 bases, with 10 bases between. The CDR3 protein is CASSYSSGRQETQYF. The CDR3 DNA sequence: TGTGCCAGCAGTTACTCCTCGGGTCGGCAAGAGACCCAGTACTTC.

This clone was seen only a few times. The V call is TRBV5-1, the J call TRBJ2-5; tentative D call: TRBD1 (6 bases). Deletions cut 4 bases from V and 5 bases from J, with 18 bases between. In germline, CDR1 is SGHRS, CDR2 YFSETQ. The CDR3 runs 15 residues. As DNA, the CDR3 is TGCGCCAGCAGCGGCGAACAGGGTTCGAGGGAGACCCAGTACTTC. Protein sequence: CASSGEQGSRETQYF.

A few counts support this clone. The chain is built from TRBV7-2 and TRBJ2-3; D is unclear. The V gene lost 5 bases and the J gene lost 6 bases, with 9 bases spanning the gap. Germline V CDR1 and CDR2: SGHTA, FQGNSA. This CDR3 has 12 amino acids. CDR3 bases: TGTGCCAGCAGCCCCTCGAGTGATACGCAGTATTTT. This encodes CASSPSSDTQYF.

This chain uses TRBV18 with TRBJ1-2; D is unresolved. This CDR3 is 14 amino acids long. The ends were cut back, 3 bases at V and 2 bases at J, with 10 bases in the middle. From germline, CDR1 is KGHSH and CDR2 LQKENI. CDR3 bases: TGTGCCAGCTCACCGCCGAGCGAAAACTATGGCTACACCTTC. Translating gives CASSPPSENYGYTF.

This clone was seen a few times. The rearrangement uses TRBV5-1 and TRBJ2-2, with no clear D. The CDR3 extends over 13 amino acids. The V end lost 4 bases, the J end lost 1 base, and 5 bases lay between the germline ends. The germline CDR1 and CDR2 sequences are SGHRS and YFSETQ. The CDR3 DNA is TGCGCCAGCAGCCCGGGGAACACCGGGGAGCTGTTTTTT. This encodes CASSPGNTGELFF.

There are a few counts of this clone. The chain links TRBV9 to TRBJ1-1; TRBD1 might be the D (5 bases). The V end lost 3 bases, the J end lost 5 bases, and 17 bases lay between the germline ends. This CDR3 is built from 15 residues. CDR1 and CDR2 (germline): SGDLS, YYNGEE. The CDR3 DNA is TGTGCCAGCAGCGCATCCCCCGCGGGGGGAACTGAAGCTTTCTTT. Translation gives CASSASPAGGTEAFF.

In its sample, this clone was seen a few times. CDR3 sequence reads: CASSQAQGGNQPQHF. The CDR3 DNA is TGCGCCAGCAGCCAAGCACAGGGAGGCAATCAGCCCCAGCATTTT. The chain carries TRBV4-1 and TRBJ1-5; the D gene is possibly TRBD1 (6 bases). The CDR3 contains 15 residues. Trimming took off 1 base at V and 2 bases at J, with 9 bases between the two ends. Germline lookup yields CDR1 MGHRA and CDR2 YSYEKL.

The chain links TRBV15 to TRBJ2-5; TRBD2 matches at 8 bases. In germline, CDR1 is LNHNV, CDR2 YYDKDF (reference sequence). The CDR3 runs 14 residues. V was pared by 8 bases and J by 4 bases, with 9 bases of the junction left unmatched. CDR3 coding DNA: TGTGCCACCCGCCCCGGGGGGGGCGCAGAGACCCAGTACTTC. Its protein product is CATRPGGGAETQYF.

This clone turned up a few times. The chain has TRBV12-5 and TRBJ1-1; perhaps TRBD1 as D (6 bases). The CDR3 totals 12 residues. The V end was cut by 6 bases, the J end by 4 bases, with 9 bases between. Germline V gene data show CDR1 as LGHNT and CDR2 as FRNRAP. CDR3 residues: CASGGGGTEAFF. The CDR3 bases are TGTGCTAGTGGGGGAGGGGGCACTGAAGCTTTCTTT.

V usage is TRBV15 and J usage is TRBJ2-4, with a tentative D call TRBD1 (5 bases). Trimming pared 0 bases from V and 3 bases from J, leaving 12 bases between. The CDR3 is 16 amino acids. Germline loops: CDR1 LNHNV, CDR2 YYDKDF (reference sequence). The CDR3 coding sequence is TGTGCCACCAGCAGAGACGGTCAGGGCATCAAAAACATTCAGTACTTC. Protein: CATSRDGQGIKNIQYF. The full variable domain, rest sourced from reference TRBV15 and TRBJ2-4, is DAMVIQNPRYQVTQFGKPVTLSCSQTLNHNVMYWYQQKSSQAPKLLFHYYDKDFNNEADTPDNFQSRRPNTSFCFLDIRSPGLGDTAMYLCATSRDGQGIKNIQYFGAGTRLSVL.

The gene calls are TRBV7-9 and TRBJ1-1; D is unclear. CDR1 is SEHNR and CDR2 is FQNEAQ in the germline V gene (reference sequence). This CDR3 is built from 14 residues. V lost 5 bases, J lost 1 base, and 11 bases lay in between. The CDR3 sequence: CASSPKDWNTEAFF. The CDR3 DNA sequence: TGTGCCAGCAGCCCAAAGGACTGGAACACTGAAGCTTTCTTT.

The rearrangement joins TRBV7-3 to TRBJ2-7, with D unclear. Trimming stripped 3 bases from V and 2 bases from J, with 8 bases between. This CDR3 spans 13 amino acids. Germline lookup yields CDR1 SGHTA and CDR2 FQGTGA. In DNA, the CDR3 is TGTGCCAGCAGCTTCGGAGATACCTACGAGCAGTACTTC. Translating it yields CASSFGDTYEQYF.

This clone showed up just a few times. In DNA form, the CDR3 reads TGTGCCTGGAGTGTACCTCCAGGGAACCAAGAGACCCAGTACTTC. Residues: CAWSVPPGNQETQYF. V usage is TRBV30 and J usage is TRBJ2-5; TRBD1 is a possible D gene (5 bases). Germline loops: CDR1 GTSNPN, CDR2 SVGIG (reference sequence). V dropped 0 bases and J dropped 0 bases, with 11 bases sitting between them. The CDR3 spans 15 residues.

The rearrangement uses TRBV7-9 and TRBJ1-1; TRBD1 aligns across 9 bases. CDR1 SEHNR and CDR2 FQNEAQ come from the germline V gene (reference sequence). The V and J ends lost 2 bases and 7 bases, in that order; junction bases with no gene match: 5. The CDR3 runs 14 residues. The CDR3 coding sequence is TGTGCCAGCAGCTTAACAGGGGGCTTGAGTGAAGCTTTCTTT. Translated: CASSLTGGLSEAFF.

This clone came up a few times. CDR3 loop: CASNTGTGDSPLHF. For the CDR3, the DNA is TGTGCCAGCAATACCGGGACAGGGGATTCACCCCTCCACTTT. V gene TRBV2 combines with J gene TRBJ1-6; TRBD1 agrees at 10 bases. The V gene's germline CDR1 is SNHLY and CDR2 FYNNEI. The V and J ends lost 7 bases and 8 bases, in that order; junction bases with no gene match: 5. CDR3 size: 14 residues.

A few counts support this clone. The chain combines TRBV9 with TRBJ2-5; TRBD1 aligns across 9 bases. Germline CDR1 reads SGDLS; CDR2 reads YYNGEE. This CDR3 comprises 13 residues. With V trimmed by 4 bases and J by 4 bases, 2 bases remained unmatched. CDR3 protein: CASSRQGGETQYF. The CDR3 region has the DNA TGTGCCAGCAGCAGACAGGGGGGAGAGACCCAGTACTTC.

The V gene is TRBV30, the J gene TRBJ1-4; 7 bases fit TRBD1. V dropped 3 bases and J dropped 4; count of bases not matched to a gene: 5. There are 14 residues in the CDR3. Per germline, CDR1 GTSNPN and CDR2 SVGIG (reference sequence). CDR3 nucleotide sequence: TGTGCCTGGAGATTCGCAGGGGGTAATGAAAAACTGTTTTTT. Translated: CAWRFAGGNEKLFF. Based on the CDR3 plus reference TRBV30 and TRBJ1-4, the full variable domain is SQTIHQWPATLVQPVGSPLSLECTVEGTSNPNLYWYRQAAGRGLQLLFYSVGIGQISSEVPQNLSASRPQDRQFILSSKKLLLSDSGFYLCAWRFAGGNEKLFFGSGTQLSVL.

This clone was picked up a small number of times. V and J are TRBV20-1 and TRBJ2-1, with D uncertain. The length of the CDR3 is 11 residues. The V gene lost 6 bases and the J gene lost 3 bases, with 6 bases spanning the gap. Per the germline V gene, CDR1 is DFQATT and CDR2 is SNEGSKA (reference sequence). The CDR3 bases are TGCAGTGCCCCAGACTACAATGAGCAGTTCTTC. Translating gives CSAPDYNEQFF.

In this sample, this clone turned up a few times. The V and J genes are TRBV30 and TRBJ2-7; 15 bases are shared with TRBD2. CDR1 GTSNPN and CDR2 SVGIG come from the germline V gene (reference sequence). V was pared by 3 bases and J by 0 bases, with 9 bases of the junction left unmatched. This CDR3 spans 18 amino acids. The CDR3 bases are TGTGCCTGGAGCTCCGGGACTAGCGGGAGGAAGAGCTCCTACGAGCAGTACTTC. Translating it yields CAWSSGTSGRKSSYEQYF. The whole variable domain, filled in from reference TRBV30 and TRBJ2-7, reads SQTIHQWPATLVQPVGSPLSLECTVEGTSNPNLYWYRQAAGRGLQLLFYSVGIGQISSEVPQNLSASRPQDRQFILSSKKLLLSDSGFYLCAWSSGTSGRKSSYEQYFGPGTRLTVT.

This clone has just a few counts. The V call is TRBV27, the J call TRBJ1-5; a possible D gene is TRBD1 (6 bases). Germline lookup yields CDR1 MNHEY and CDR2 SMNVEV (reference sequence). The CDR3 totals 15 residues. The V gene lost 3 bases and the J gene lost 3 bases, with 12 bases spanning the gap. The CDR3 protein is CASSFTGMNNQPQHF. Here the CDR3 DNA reads TGTGCCAGCAGTTTCACAGGGATGAACAATCAGCCCCAGCATTTT.

This clone was observed a few times. The V gene is TRBV6-6, the J gene TRBJ1-5, with D maybe TRBD1 (5 bases). Per germline, CDR1 MNHNY and CDR2 SVGAGI (reference sequence). Trimming stripped 7 bases from V and 7 bases from J, with 11 bases between. The CDR3 runs to 12 residues. CDR3 sequence reads: CASTTGGQPQHF. CDR3 bases: TGTGCCAGCACAACCGGGGGACAGCCCCAGCATTTT.

This clone was seen only once. This sequence joins TRBV5-4 and TRBJ2-7; 10 bases line up with TRBD2. Germline CDR1 SGHNT, CDR2 YYREEE (reference sequence). Trimming removed 5 bases from V and 5 bases from J; junction bases left unmatched: 4. This CDR3 has 13 amino acids. CDR3 DNA: TGTGCCAGCAGTCCTCTAGCGGGAGACGAGCAGTACTTC. This codes for CASSPLAGDEQYF.